This entry lists 28 T cell receptor beta chains sequenced from one sample in a study of T-cell memory formation after mild COVID-19. One entry per CDR3 protein, called by TCRdb with MiXCR from the 5' RACE reads. Among approximately 210,000 distinct CDR3 sequences listed, around 16% were seen once. Source material: PBMCs or a T cell subset sorted from them (not recorded which). These receptors were obtained from an adult woman who had mild COVID-19 (a few samples of this study predate the infection). Cell type and time point are not known.

This clonotype has ten or more counts. The junction does not match germline at one end; this may be a read error. The chain has TRBV5-1 and TRBJ1-1, with a weak D call TRBD1 (5 bases). CDR3 length: 14 amino acids. The germline gives CDR1 SGHRS, CDR2 YFSETQ. The CDR3: CASSLAQGGTEAFF. The CDR3 DNA is TGTGCCAGCAGTTTAGCGCAGGGAGGCACTGAAGCTTTCTTT.

V is TRBV7-3 and J is TRBJ2-5; perhaps TRBD1 as D (5 bases). V was cut by 5 bases and J by 5 bases, with 12 bases left in between. Germline V gene data show CDR1 as SGHTA and CDR2 as FQGTGA. CDR3 size: 13 residues. CDR3 DNA: TGTGCCAGCAGCAACGGAAACAGGGAGACCCAGTACTTC. This translates into CASSNGNRETQYF.

A few counts support this clonotype. The genes are TRBV25-1 and TRBJ2-7; the match to TRBD1 covers 10 bases. Germline CDR1 and CDR2: MGHDK and SYGVNS. The CDR3 extends over 15 amino acids. With 3 bases clipped from V and 3 bases from J, the junction kept 5 bases outside the gene matches. The CDR3 spells CASSDSRTGGYEQYF. As DNA, the CDR3 is TGTGCCAGCAGTGATTCGAGGACAGGGGGCTACGAGCAGTACTTC.

In its sample, this clonotype was seen a few times. The rearrangement joins TRBV2 to TRBJ2-2, with D perhaps matching TRBD1 or TRBD2 (5 bases each). Germline values: CDR1 SNHLY, CDR2 FYNNEI. V was pared by 4 bases and J by 11 bases, with 17 bases between. The CDR3 has 14 residues. CDR3 sequence: CASSGGVKNRELFF. In DNA form, the CDR3 reads TGTGCCAGCAGTGGAGGGGTGAAGAACCGTGAGCTGTTTTTT.

The V call is TRBV6-2 or TRBV6-3, the J call TRBJ2-5; 14 nucleotides agree with TRBD2. CDR1 is MNHEY and CDR2 is SVGEGT in the germline V gene. This CDR3 is 16 amino acids long. The V gene end was trimmed by 4 bases and the J gene end by 7 bases; junction bases not matched to a gene: 8. The CDR3 is CASSSGLAGGFVTQYF. CDR3 sequence (DNA): TGTGCCAGCAGTTCCGGACTAGCGGGAGGTTTTGTGACCCAGTACTTC.

The sample holds many counts of this clonotype. The gene calls are TRBV7-8 and TRBJ2-7, with 13 bases identical to TRBD2. The length of the CDR3 is 18 residues. The V gene's germline CDR1 is SGHVS and CDR2 FQNEAQ. V gave up 5 bases and J gave up 1 base; unmatched junction bases: 11. The CDR3 here is CASSPRIVTSGGSYEQYF. Written as DNA, the CDR3 is TGTGCCAGCAGCCCCCGGATAGTGACTAGCGGGGGGTCCTACGAGCAGTACTTC.

The chain is built from TRBV4-2 and TRBJ2-3; D not resolved. Germline CDR1 LGHNA, CDR2 YNFKEQ. The CDR3 runs to 18 residues. V lost 3 bases, J lost 1 base, and 20 bases lay in between. The DNA of the CDR3 is TGTGCCAGCAGCCACCAAAGTAGGCCCAAATACGGCACAGATACGCAGTATTTT. Its translation: CASSHQSRPKYGTDTQYF.

The CDR3 sequence: CASSQESTDTQYF. The CDR3 region has the DNA TGTGCCAGCAGCCAAGAGAGCACAGATACGCAGTATTTT. The chain is built from TRBV2 and TRBJ2-3; unclear D gene. The CDR3 consists of 13 residues. V was trimmed by 6 bases and J by 0 bases, leaving 7 bases between them. CDR1 is SNHLY, CDR2 FYNNEI, per germline.

The chain has TRBV12-3 or TRBV12-4 and TRBJ2-7; D is unresolved. Trimming removed 3 bases from V and 5 bases from J, with 8 bases in between. CDR3 length: 12 residues. CDR3 nucleotides: TGTGCCAGCAGTTTTCCTCCCAACGAGCAGTACTTC. Protein sequence: CASSFPPNEQYF.

The genes are TRBV4-1 and TRBJ1-1; D is perhaps TRBD1 (5 bases). The CDR3 has 15 amino acids. Trimming shortened V by 3 bases and J by 5 bases, and 16 bases separated the two germline ends. Germline CDR1 reads MGHRA; CDR2 reads YSYEKL. CDR3 sequence: CASSHRGGISTEAFF. The CDR3 nucleotides are TGCGCCAGCAGCCATCGTGGGGGGATATCTACTGAAGCTTTCTTT.

This clonotype occurred a few times. The V and J genes are TRBV6-1 and TRBJ1-4; D perhaps matches TRBD1 (6 bases). The V and J ends lost 4 bases and 8 bases respectively, with 11 bases between them. This CDR3 has 13 amino acids. Germline lookup yields CDR1 MNHNS and CDR2 SASEGT. The CDR3 is CASSAQGGEKLFF. The CDR3 DNA is TGTGCCAGCAGTGCACAGGGTGGAGAAAAACTGTTTTTT.

This clonotype was picked up many times. V usage is TRBV7-8 and J usage is TRBJ2-6; 7 bases map to TRBD1. Germline CDR1 and CDR2: SGHVS and FQNEAQ. CDR3 length equals 15 residues. V was pared by 4 bases and J by 2 bases, with 2 bases of the junction left unmatched. The CDR3 DNA reads as TGTGCCAGCAGCTCCGACAGGGCTGGGGCCAACGTCCTGACTTTC. Its translation: CASSSDRAGANVLTF.

This clonotype was picked up a small number of times. The junction differs from germline at one of its ends, possibly a read error. This chain connects TRBV12-3 or TRBV12-4 to TRBJ1-2; unclear D gene. The CDR3 sequence is 12 residues long. The CDR3 region has the DNA TGTGCCATCAGTAGGACTAACTATGTCTACACCTTC. Amino acids: CAISRTNYVYTF.

The table lists this clonotype with a few counts. V gene TRBV5-1 combines with J gene TRBJ2-1, with 10 bases identical to TRBD2. V dropped 7 bases and J dropped 4; count of bases not matched to a gene: 14. The CDR3 contains 17 residues. CDR1 and CDR2 from the germline V gene are SGHRS and YFSETQ. The CDR3 protein is CASLESPSGSSYNEQFF. The CDR3 coding sequence is TGCGCCAGCTTAGAGTCACCTAGCGGGAGTTCATACAATGAGCAGTTCTTC.

This clonotype was counted only a few times. The chain uses TRBV20-1 and TRBJ2-4; 9 bases are shared with TRBD1. Per germline, CDR1 DFQATT and CDR2 SNEGSKA (reference sequence). This CDR3 is 13 amino acids long. V lost 3 bases to trimming and J lost 8 bases; unmatched junction nucleotides: 5. The DNA of the CDR3 is TGCAGTGCTAGGGGGGACAGGGAGGACATTCAGTACTTC. As protein: CSARGDREDIQYF.

This clonotype occurred a few times. The chain couples TRBV7-9 to TRBJ2-4; no firm D call. Germline loops: CDR1 SEHNR, CDR2 FQNEAQ (reference sequence). CDR3 length equals 16 residues. Trimming cost V 5 bases and J 0 bases, with 14 bases left between them. CDR3 in DNA: TGTGCCAGCAGCCCATCACAAGTTCTAGCCAAAAACATTCAGTACTTC. Translated: CASSPSQVLAKNIQYF.

The chain links TRBV20-1 to TRBJ1-3; possibly TRBD1 for D (5 bases). This CDR3 is built from 14 residues. Trimming shortened V by 3 bases and J by 0 bases, and 9 bases separated the two germline ends. Looked up from germline, CDR1 is DFQATT and CDR2 is SNEGSKA (reference sequence). The CDR3 loop reads CSASYGGSGNTIYF. In DNA form, the CDR3 reads TGCAGTGCTAGTTATGGGGGCTCTGGAAACACCATATATTTT.

V is TRBV30 and J is TRBJ2-1, with 10 bases identical to TRBD2. The CDR3 runs to 15 residues. The germline V gene has CDR1 GTSNPN and CDR2 SVGIG (reference sequence). V trimming: 2 bases; J trimming: 10 bases; junction bases outside the gene matches: 11. The CDR3 loop reads CAWSPSLAGVEEQFF. CDR3 bases: TGTGCCTGGAGTCCGAGCCTAGCGGGAGTTGAAGAGCAGTTCTTC.

The sample holds many counts of this clonotype. The chain employs TRBV4-2 and TRBJ2-5; D is perhaps TRBD1 or TRBD2 (5 bases each). The germline V gene encodes CDR1 LGHNA and CDR2 YNFKEQ. The CDR3 loop spans 16 amino acids. The ends were cut back, 1 base at V and 1 base at J, with 13 bases in the middle. CDR3: CASSQGGGRVQETQYF. The CDR3 DNA is TGTGCCAGCAGCCAAGGGGGCGGGCGGGTCCAAGAGACCCAGTACTTC.

The chain carries TRBV7-9 and TRBJ2-5; a possible D gene is TRBD1 (6 bases). The CDR3 runs 15 residues. With 4 bases removed from V and 2 bases from J, the gap between germline ends came to 14 bases. Per germline, CDR1 SEHNR and CDR2 FQNEAQ (reference sequence). The CDR3 loop reads CASSSPATGQETQYF. CDR3 nucleotide sequence: TGTGCCAGCAGCTCCCCCGCGACAGGACAAGAGACCCAGTACTTC.

CDR3 DNA: TGTGCCAGTAGTCCGACCGGGACAGGGGGCTACAATGAGCAGTTCTTC. Its translation is CASSPTGTGGYNEQFF. This chain connects TRBV19 to TRBJ2-1; 11 bases line up with TRBD1. V gave up 5 bases and J gave up 3 bases; unmatched junction bases: 6. Germline V gene sequence: CDR1 LNHDA, CDR2 SQIVND (reference sequence). CDR3 length equals 16 residues. Full variable domain (remainder filled in from reference TRBV19 and TRBJ2-1): DGGITQSPKYLFRKEGQNVTLSCEQNLNHDAMYWYRQDPGQGLRLIYYSQIVNDFQKGDIAEGYSVSREKKESFPLTVTSAQKNPTAFYLCASSPTGTGGYNEQFFGPGTRLTVL.

The chain links TRBV7-2 to TRBJ2-3, with 15 nucleotides matching TRBD2. The CDR3 consists of 17 residues. The germline V gene has CDR1 SGHTA and CDR2 FQGNSA. V trimming: 5 bases; J trimming: 6 bases; junction bases outside the gene matches: 9. CDR3 amino acids: CASSPPGLAGGADTQYF. The DNA of the CDR3 is TGTGCCAGCAGCCCTCCGGGACTAGCGGGAGGAGCGGATACGCAGTATTTT. The full variable domain, rest sourced from reference TRBV7-2 and TRBJ2-3, is GAGVSQSPSNKVTEKGKDVELRCDPISGHTALYWYRQSLGQGLEFLIYFQGNSAPDKSGLPSDRFSAERTGGSVSTLTIQRTQQEDSAVYLCASSPPGLAGGADTQYFGPGTRLTVL.

This chain connects TRBV7-3 to TRBJ1-6; tentatively, D is TRBD1 (5 bases). This CDR3 region has 14 residues. Trimming removed 1 base at V and 10 bases at J, with 11 bases between. CDR1 SGHTA and CDR2 FQGTGA come from the germline V gene. The CDR3 sequence is CASSLSGGLSPLHF. The DNA of the CDR3 is TGTGCCAGCAGCTTAAGTGGGGGGTTGTCACCCCTCCACTTT. Full variable domain (rest looked up from reference TRBV7-3 and TRBJ1-6): GAGVSQTPSNKVTEKGKYVELRCDPISGHTALYWYRQSLGQGPEFLIYFQGTGAADDSGLPNDRFFAVRPEGSVSTLKIQRTERGDSAVYLCASSLSGGLSPLHFGNGTRLTVT.

This clonotype was observed at least ten times. The J gene is TRBJ2-5, the V gene TRBV10-3; TRBD1 agrees at 7 bases. The CDR3 contains 15 residues. CDR1 and CDR2 (germline): ENHRY, SYGVKD. V trimming: 3 bases; J trimming: 2 bases; junction bases outside the gene matches: 6. In DNA form, the CDR3 reads TGTGCCATCAGTGAAGGTCAGGGGGTTCAAGAGACCCAGTACTTC. Translating it yields CAISEGQGVQETQYF.

The chain has TRBV10-3 and TRBJ2-2; weak D call: TRBD2 (5 bases). The CDR3 sequence is 14 residues long. CDR1 is ENHRY, CDR2 SYGVKD, per germline. V shed 6 bases and J shed 3 bases, with 11 bases lying between them. The CDR3 loop reads CAISQAADTGELFF. The CDR3 DNA follows: TGTGCCATCAGCCAAGCGGCGGACACCGGGGAGCTGTTTTTT.

This clonotype was picked up a small number of times. J is TRBJ2-5 and V is TRBV21-1; the listed D gene, TRBD2, was not tested against the DNA. TRBV21-1 is a known pseudogene. This CDR3 contains 12 residues. As DNA, the CDR3 is TGTGCCAGCCCCGGGAGGGTGGAGACCCAGTACTTC. This sequence encodes CASPGRVETQYF.

This clonotype was seen a few times. This chain connects TRBV7-2 to TRBJ1-5, with D perhaps matching TRBD1 (5 bases). Germline V gene lookup returns CDR1 SGHTA and CDR2 FQGNSA. V lost 1 base, J lost 4 bases, and 11 bases lay in between. The CDR3 extends over 15 amino acids. The CDR3 DNA sequence: TGTGCCAGCAGCTTAGGTGGGGCAAATAATCAGCCCCAGCATTTT. This gives the protein CASSLGGANNQPQHF.

This clonotype was observed a handful of times. Here the CDR3 DNA reads TGTGCCACCGCCGAGGCCCCCTACAATGAGCAGTTCTTC. Residues: CATAEAPYNEQFF. J is TRBJ2-1 and V is TRBV7-3; D gene ambiguous. Germline CDR1 reads SGHTA; CDR2 reads FQGTGA. Trimming cost V 10 bases and J 2 bases, with 12 bases left between them. The CDR3 extends over 13 amino acids. Full variable domain (rest looked up from reference TRBV7-3 and TRBJ2-1): GAGVSQTPSNKVTEKGKYVELRCDPISGHTALYWYRQSLGQGPEFLIYFQGTGAADDSGLPNDRFFAVRPEGSVSTLKIQRTERGDSAVYLCATAEAPYNEQFFGPGTRLTVL.